The 14 T cell receptor beta chains below were found in one sample sequenced in a study of T cells in Graves' hyperthyroidism and ophthalmopathy. Amplified regions were TCR beta CDR3 sequences from RNA transcripts. The TCR CDR3 was amplified in a first-round RT-PCR using the HTBI primer set. Via MiXCR, TCRdb re-called the multiplex PCR reads, giving one row per CDR3 protein. The sample shows some 700,000 distinct CDR3 sequences, 15% to 20% of them seen only once. Sample: blood. The receptor set was obtained from a man in his forties or fifties with Graves' hyperthyroidism.

This clonotype was recorded at least ten times. The J gene is TRBJ1-5, the V gene TRBV3-1; 11 bases are a match to TRBD1. CDR1 is LGHDT, CDR2 YNNKEL, per germline (reference sequence). V gave up 1 base and J gave up 4 bases; unmatched junction bases: 3. This CDR3 contains 16 residues. CDR3 bases: TGTGCCAGCAGCCAAGCCGGGACAGGGGGTAATCAGCCCCAGCATTTT. Protein: CASSQAGTGGNQPQHF.

This clonotype was seen at least ten times. The rearrangement links TRBV24-1 to TRBJ2-1; either TRBD1 or TRBD2 may supply D (7 bases each). Germline CDR1 reads KGHDR; CDR2 reads SFDVKD. The CDR3 consists of 18 residues. Trimming took off 5 bases at V and 4 bases at J, with 23 bases between the two ends. The CDR3 bases are TGTGCCACCAGTGTGACAGGGTCAGGAGCGGGGCAATACAATGAGCAGTTCTTC. Its protein is CATSVTGSGAGQYNEQFF.

V and J are TRBV28 and TRBJ2-1; D is unresolved. V was cut by 4 bases and J by 11 bases, with 9 bases left in between. The CDR3 sequence is 11 residues long. The V gene's germline CDR1 is MDHEN and CDR2 SYDVKM. In DNA, the CDR3 is TGTGCCAGCAGTTCTAGGTATCAGCAGTTCTTC. Translation: CASSSRYQQFF.

Here the CDR3 DNA reads TGTGCCAGCAGTTATACCGGGACAGGAACTAATTCACCCCTCCACTTT. This translates into CASSYTGTGTNSPLHF. The chain uses TRBV11-1 and TRBJ1-6; 8 bases align to TRBD1. CDR1 SGHAT and CDR2 FQDESV come from the germline V gene (reference sequence). The CDR3 runs to 16 residues. With V trimmed by 6 bases and J by 6 bases, 10 bases remained unmatched.

The gene calls are TRBV5-4 and TRBJ2-1; 11 bases match TRBD1. V shed 6 bases and J 9 bases; nucleotides not matched to a gene: 14. In germline, CDR1 is SGHNT, CDR2 YYREEE (reference sequence). The CDR3 covers 16 residues. CDR3 amino acids: CASTSPPGQGVGEQFF. The CDR3 nucleotides read TGTGCCAGCACCTCACCACCGGGACAGGGGGTTGGTGAGCAGTTCTTC.

This rearrangement joins TRBV12-3 or TRBV12-4 to TRBJ2-2; D call uncertain. This CDR3 contains 14 residues. The V gene lost 5 bases and the J gene lost 6 bases, with 13 bases spanning the gap. CDR3 sequence reads: CASSPRADPGELFF. CDR3 DNA sequence: TGTGCCAGCAGTCCCCGCGCGGATCCCGGGGAGCTGTTTTTT.

This clonotype has a handful of counts. J is TRBJ2-2 and V is TRBV28; 7 bases align to TRBD1. CDR1 MDHEN and CDR2 SYDVKM come from the germline V gene. The CDR3 contains 13 residues. After removal of 8 bases from V and 4 bases from J, the junction contained 4 bases not matched to a gene. CDR3 in amino acids: CASVGGPTGELFF. CDR3 sequence (DNA): TGTGCCAGCGTAGGGGGCCCCACCGGGGAGCTGTTTTTT.

The chain couples TRBV28 to TRBJ2-1; 7 bases line up with TRBD1. Germline V gene lookup returns CDR1 MDHEN and CDR2 SYDVKM. Unmatched junction bases numbered 6, after V lost 6 bases and J lost 4 bases. This CDR3 region has 14 residues. CDR3 region: CASSSGQRYNEQFF. CDR3 in DNA: TGTGCCAGCAGCTCGGGACAGAGATACAATGAGCAGTTCTTC.

There are a few counts of this clonotype. The chain combines TRBV6-1 with TRBJ1-2; D not certain. V was clipped by 6 bases and J by 2 bases, with 13 bases between them. The CDR3 spans 14 residues. The germline CDR1 and CDR2 sequences are MNHNS and SASEGT. CDR3 loop: CASRERVGNYGYTF. The CDR3 DNA is TGTGCCAGCAGGGAACGCGTGGGGAACTATGGCTACACCTTC.

This chain links TRBV27 with TRBJ2-1; 11 nucleotides align to TRBD2. V shed 10 bases and J 6 bases; nucleotides not matched to a gene: 11. The CDR3 runs to 15 residues. CDR1 and CDR2 from the germline V gene are MNHEY and SMNVEV (reference sequence). CDR3 DNA sequence: TGTGCCACCGCGAACCTAGCGGGAGGCTTCAATGAGCAGTTCTTC. Amino acid sequence: CATANLAGGFNEQFF.

Many counts were recorded for this clonotype. The chain is built from TRBV5-4 and TRBJ2-5, with D possibly matching TRBD1 (8 bases). CDR1 and CDR2 from the germline V gene are SGHNT and YYREEE (reference sequence). The CDR3 length is 14 residues. Deletions cut 2 bases from V and 4 bases from J, with 12 bases between. The CDR3 spells CASSFTGGGETQYF. DNA for the CDR3: TGTGCCAGCAGCTTTACAGGGGGGGGAGAGACCCAGTACTTC.

This clonotype came up many times. This sequence joins TRBV2 and TRBJ2-3; possibly TRBD2 for D (6 bases). Germline V gene sequence: CDR1 SNHLY, CDR2 FYNNEI. Trimming left V 2 bases short and J 3 bases short, with 9 bases between. This CDR3 comprises 14 residues. CDR3 nucleotides: TGTGCCAGCAGTGAACGGCTAGCGACAGATACGCAGTATTTT. This gives the protein CASSERLATDTQYF.

This clonotype was counted many times. The rearrangement links TRBV9 to TRBJ2-1, with 10 positions matching TRBD2. V gave up 3 bases and J gave up 3 bases; unmatched junction bases: 6. The CDR3 is made up of 16 amino acids. The germline V gene encodes CDR1 SGDLS and CDR2 YYNGEE. CDR3 amino acids: CASSASGRAIYNEQFF. CDR3 coding DNA: TGTGCCAGCAGCGCAAGCGGGAGGGCAATCTACAATGAGCAGTTCTTC. Variable domain in full (rest from reference TRBV9 and TRBJ2-1): DSGVTQTPKHLITATGQRVTLRCSPRSGDLSVYWYQQSLDQGLQFLIQYYNGEERAKGNILERFSAQQFPDLHSELNLSSLELGDSALYFCASSASGRAIYNEQFFGPGTRLTVL.

V is TRBV11-2 and J is TRBJ2-2; D is undetermined. Germline lookup yields CDR1 SGHAT and CDR2 FQNNGV. V was shortened by 5 bases and J by 5 bases, with 12 bases between the two germline ends. CDR3 size: 14 residues. The CDR3 reads CASSLVSGTGELFF. CDR3 coding DNA: TGTGCCAGCAGCCTAGTGTCAGGAACCGGGGAGCTGTTTTTT.